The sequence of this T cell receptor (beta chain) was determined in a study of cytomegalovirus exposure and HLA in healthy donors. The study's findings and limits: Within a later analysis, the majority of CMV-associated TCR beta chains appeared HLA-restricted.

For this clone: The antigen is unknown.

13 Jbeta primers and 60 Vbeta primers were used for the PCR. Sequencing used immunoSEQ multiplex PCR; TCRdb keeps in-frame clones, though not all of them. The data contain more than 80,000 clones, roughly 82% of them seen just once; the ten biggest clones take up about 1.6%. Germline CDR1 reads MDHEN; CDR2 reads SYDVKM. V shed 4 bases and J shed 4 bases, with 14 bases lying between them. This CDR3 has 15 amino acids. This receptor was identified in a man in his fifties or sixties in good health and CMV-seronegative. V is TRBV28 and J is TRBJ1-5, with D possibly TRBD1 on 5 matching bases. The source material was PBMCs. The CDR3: CASSYRDAGNQPQHF. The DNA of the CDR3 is TGTGCCAGCAGTTACCGGGACGCGGGGAATCAGCCCCAGCATTTT. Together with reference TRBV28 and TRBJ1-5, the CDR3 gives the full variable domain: DVKVTQSSRYLVKRTGEKVFLECVQDMDHENMFWYRQDPGLGLRLIYFSYDVKMKEKGDIPEGYSVSREKKERFSLILESASTNQTSMYLCASSYRDAGNQPQHFGDGTRLSIL.